This T cell receptor (beta chain) was sequenced during a study of blood T cell repertoires in COVID-19. Study as a whole: Some COVID-19 samples were acute and others convalescent; all came from the United States, Italy and Spain.

The method was immunoSEQ multiplex PCR; TCRdb's version includes in-frame clones alone and lacks a portion of them. The sample has 100,000 or so clones; roughly nine tenths are singletons. CDR1 and CDR2 from the germline V gene are LNHNV and YYDKDF (reference sequence). CDR3 length: 16 amino acids. V lost 0 bases, J lost 7 bases, and 16 bases lay in between. This clone was counted between two and nine times. The sample taken for sequencing was peripheral blood. The V gene is TRBV15, the J gene TRBJ2-1; TRBD1 might be the D (6 bases). The source is a man aged 60 to 69 with acute or convalescent COVID-19. The CDR3 DNA is TGTGCCACCAGCAGAGATCTAGCAGGGGCCCCGAATGAGCAGTTCTTC. Its translation is CATSRDLAGAPNEQFF.